This T cell receptor beta chain was obtained from a study of cytomegalovirus exposure and HLA in healthy donors. General study results and limits: Sequencing likely caused a cluster of highly shared sequence variants. Data from an earlier analysis indicated that most TCR beta V segments were productive either about 90% or about 30% of the time. HLA alleles were associated with 18,000 or so TCR beta sequences in a later analysis at 0.05 false discovery rate.

The PCR had 60 Vbeta and 13 Jbeta primers. TCRdb's copy holds only in-frame clones and misses some; the assay was immunoSEQ multiplex PCR. The table has fewer than 70,000 clones, 75% to 90% seen once. The germline CDR1 and CDR2 sequences are SGHTA and FQGNSA. The CDR3 consists of 14 residues. Comments on this clone: Its specificity is not known. The junction departs from germline at one end; a sequencing error may be responsible. Distinct nucleotide sequences in the sample also encode this CDR3.

The chain carries TRBV7-2 and TRBJ1-2, with unresolved D. The sample taken for sequencing was PBMCs. The receptor was isolated from a woman aged 40 to 55 in good health and CMV-seronegative. This CDR3 is CASSLVEWAYGYTF. CDR3 sequence (DNA): TGTGCCAGCAGCTTAGTGGAATGGGCATATGGCTACACCTTT.